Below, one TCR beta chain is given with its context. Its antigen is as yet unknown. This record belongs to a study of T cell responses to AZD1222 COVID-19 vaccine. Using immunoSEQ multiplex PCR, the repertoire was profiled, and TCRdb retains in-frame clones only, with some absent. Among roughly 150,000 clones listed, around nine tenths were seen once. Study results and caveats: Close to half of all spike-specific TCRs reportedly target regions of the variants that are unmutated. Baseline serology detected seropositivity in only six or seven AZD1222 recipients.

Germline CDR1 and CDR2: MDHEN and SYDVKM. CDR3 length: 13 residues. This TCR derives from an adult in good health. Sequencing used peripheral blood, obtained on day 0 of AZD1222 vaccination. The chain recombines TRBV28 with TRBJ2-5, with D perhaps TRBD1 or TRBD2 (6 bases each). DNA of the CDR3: TGTGCATCTTGGGGGGACACCGAGGAGACCCAGTACTTC. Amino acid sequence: CASWGDTEETQYF.